This TCR beta chain emerged from a study of T cells after yellow fever vaccination. The CDR3 has 15 residues. Trimming removed 4 bases at V and 2 bases at J, with 14 bases between. From germline, CDR1 is ENHRY and CDR2 SYGVKD. For TCR, cDNA came from 5'RACE template switching, which added a universal primer site and UMIs. TCRdb called the 5' RACE reads again in MiXCR, with one record for every CDR3 protein. This sample yields a few hundred thousand distinct CDR3 sequences, of which about a sixth are seen a single time; roughly 17% belongs to the top ten. The receptor's source is a man aged 18 to 29 who received the YFV17D yellow fever vaccine. The sample was PBMCs, taken 5 days after the first yellow fever vaccination. The chain has TRBV10-3 and TRBJ1-1; no reliable D call. Written as DNA, the CDR3 is TGTGCCATCAGTGGGTCCGGAAACCGAAACACTGAAGCTTTCTTT. Translation gives CAISGSGNRNTEAFF.